This T cell receptor (beta chain) was identified in a study of shared clonotypes between healthy human individuals. The method was immunoSEQ multiplex PCR; TCRdb's version includes in-frame clones alone and lacks a portion of them. The sample shows some 480,000 clones, roughly 78% of them seen only once. The CDR3 is 16 residues long. V was cut by 0 bases and J by 4 bases, with 16 bases left in between. In germline, CDR1 is SGHDT, CDR2 YYEEEE. The gene calls are TRBV5-6 and TRBJ1-2, with D unclear. Sequencing input: PBMCs. The TCR sequence derives from a woman in her thirties or forties in good health. Some clones in this sample may be carry-over from other donors' samples. In DNA, the CDR3 is TGTGCCAGCAGCTTGGCGGCCAGGCCTTACGGCTATGGCTACACCTTC. Its protein is CASSLAARPYGYGYTF.